This T cell receptor beta chain was sequenced for a study of Ad26.COV2.S vaccination and SARS-CoV-2 variants. Study overall: Enrolled in COV1001, the donor was in the Ad26.COV2.S trial arm, which received the vaccine. Intramuscularly, Ad26.COV2.S was given either once or twice, 56 days apart. Points from the study as a whole: There was a possibility that the TCR breadth and depth analyses underestimated total T cell responses.

Treatment reported: some 20 received Ad26.COV2.S at low or high dose, single or two shots; several received placebo; per-sample allocation not given. Following the first vaccine or placebo injection, samples were taken on day 63. The table came from immunoSEQ multiplex PCR; TCRdb's copy has only in-frame clones and leaves some out. The sample has roughly 400,000 clones; about 90% are singletons. With regard to this clone: Its antigen is unknown.

The CDR3 contains 14 residues. The germline V gene encodes CDR1 MNHEY and CDR2 SMNVEV (reference sequence). V dropped 2 bases and J dropped 10; count of bases not matched to a gene: 9. This chain connects TRBV27 to TRBJ2-3, with 7 bases lining up with TRBD2. This TCR was recovered from a person aged 18-65 years who received the Ad26.COV2.S COVID-19 vaccine or a placebo. The specimen was peripheral blood, collected in a trial of Ad26.COV2.S vaccine versus placebo. CDR3 region: CASSLGGPGGAQYF. In DNA, the CDR3 is TGTGCCAGCAGTTTAGGAGGGCCTGGGGGGGCGCAGTATTTT.